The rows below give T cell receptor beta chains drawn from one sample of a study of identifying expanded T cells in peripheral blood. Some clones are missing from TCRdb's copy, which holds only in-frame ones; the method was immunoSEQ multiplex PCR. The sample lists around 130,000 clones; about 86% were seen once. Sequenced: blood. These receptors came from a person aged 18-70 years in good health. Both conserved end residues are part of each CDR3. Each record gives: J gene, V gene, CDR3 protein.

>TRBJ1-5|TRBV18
CASSLGPLSSNQPQHF
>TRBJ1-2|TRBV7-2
CASSLRVPDYGYTF
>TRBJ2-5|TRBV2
CASSVSSGSGTQYF
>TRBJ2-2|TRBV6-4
CASSVSGVNTGELFF
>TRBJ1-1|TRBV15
CATSRDSSGRGEAFF
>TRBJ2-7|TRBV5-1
CASSPRTGLTSYEQYF
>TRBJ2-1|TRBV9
CASSVSGGIGEQFF
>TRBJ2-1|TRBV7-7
CASSLDRWNEQFF
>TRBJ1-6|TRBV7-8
CASSSRGGNSPLHF
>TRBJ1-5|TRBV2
CASTQGRAVQPQHF
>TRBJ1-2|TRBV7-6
CASSPGQSLNYGYTF
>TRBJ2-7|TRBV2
CASSSAYEQYF
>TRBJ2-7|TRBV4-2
CASTMAGTAGGRAYEQYF
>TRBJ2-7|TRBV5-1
CASSPGGSYEQYF
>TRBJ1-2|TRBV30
CAWTQGGRFNGYTF
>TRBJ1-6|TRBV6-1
CASSEWGGAEESPLHF
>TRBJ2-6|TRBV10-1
CASSESKDSGANVLTF
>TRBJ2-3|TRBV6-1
CASSENLASTDTQYF
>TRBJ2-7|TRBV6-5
CASSYTEEGYEQYF
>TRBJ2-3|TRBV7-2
CASSLVGASTDTQYF
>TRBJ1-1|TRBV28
CAIGSAGGFGNTEAFF
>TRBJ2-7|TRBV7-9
CASSLLGGNEQYF
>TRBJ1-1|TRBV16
CASSRILNTEAFF
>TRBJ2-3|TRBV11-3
CASSISGIHTDTQYF
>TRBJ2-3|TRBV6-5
CASRDSGTDTQYF
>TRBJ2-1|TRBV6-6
CASSYIYNEQFF
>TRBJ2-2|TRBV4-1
CASSQALFGLKLAGTGELFF
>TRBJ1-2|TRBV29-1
CSVVGQGYGYTF
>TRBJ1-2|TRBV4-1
CASSQKDRGRDYGYTF
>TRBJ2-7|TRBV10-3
CAISDPGQGVSHYEQYF
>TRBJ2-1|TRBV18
CASSQETSGSEQFF
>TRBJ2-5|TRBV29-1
CSVGTSGRRETQYF
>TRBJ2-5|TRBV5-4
CASSPYDRQETQYF
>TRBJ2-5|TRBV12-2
CASRLAGQGSPQETQYF
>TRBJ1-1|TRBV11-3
CASSFQENTEAFF
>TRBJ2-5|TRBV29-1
CSVREAGKIETQYF
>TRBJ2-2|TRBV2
CASSPGTGNTGELFF
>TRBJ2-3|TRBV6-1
CASSEGRGTSGNTDTQYF
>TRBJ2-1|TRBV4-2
CASSRGLAGRYNEQFF
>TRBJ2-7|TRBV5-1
CASSLDAYEQYF